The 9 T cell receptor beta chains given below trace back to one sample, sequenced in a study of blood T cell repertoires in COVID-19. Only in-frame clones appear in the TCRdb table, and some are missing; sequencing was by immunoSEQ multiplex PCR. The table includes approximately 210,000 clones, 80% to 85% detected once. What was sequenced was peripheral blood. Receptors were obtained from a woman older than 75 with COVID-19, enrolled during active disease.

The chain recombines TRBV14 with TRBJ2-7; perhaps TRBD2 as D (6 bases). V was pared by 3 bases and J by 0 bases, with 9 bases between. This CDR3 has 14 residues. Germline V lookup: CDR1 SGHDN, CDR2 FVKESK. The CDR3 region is CASSQAGFSYEQYF. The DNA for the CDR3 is TGTGCCAGCAGCCAGGCGGGATTCTCCTACGAGCAGTACTTC.

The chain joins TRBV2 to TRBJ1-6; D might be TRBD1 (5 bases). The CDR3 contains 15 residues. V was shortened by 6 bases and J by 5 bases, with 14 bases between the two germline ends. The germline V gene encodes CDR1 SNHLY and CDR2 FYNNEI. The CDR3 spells CASRVQDVNNSPLHF. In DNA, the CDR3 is TGTGCCAGCAGGGTACAGGATGTAAATAATTCACCCCTCCACTTT.

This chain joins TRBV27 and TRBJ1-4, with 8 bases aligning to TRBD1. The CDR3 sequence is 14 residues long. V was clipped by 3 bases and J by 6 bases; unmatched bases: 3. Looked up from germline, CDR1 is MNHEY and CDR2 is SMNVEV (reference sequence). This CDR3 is CASSFRGLDEKLFF. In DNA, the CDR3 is TGTGCCAGCAGTTTCAGGGGGCTGGATGAAAAACTGTTTTTT.

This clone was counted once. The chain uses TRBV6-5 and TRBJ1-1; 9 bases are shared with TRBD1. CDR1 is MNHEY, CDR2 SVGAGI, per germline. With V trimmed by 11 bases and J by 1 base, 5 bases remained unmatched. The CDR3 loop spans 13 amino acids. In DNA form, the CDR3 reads TGTGCCGGGCAGGGACAGGGGAACACTGAAGCTTTCTTT. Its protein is CAGQGQGNTEAFF.

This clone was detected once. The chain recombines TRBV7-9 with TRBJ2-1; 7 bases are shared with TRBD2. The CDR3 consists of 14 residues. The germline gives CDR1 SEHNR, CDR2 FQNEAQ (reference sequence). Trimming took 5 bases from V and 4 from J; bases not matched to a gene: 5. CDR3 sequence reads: CASSPSGLYNEQFF. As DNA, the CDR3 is TGTGCCAGCAGCCCTAGCGGTCTTTACAATGAGCAGTTCTTC.

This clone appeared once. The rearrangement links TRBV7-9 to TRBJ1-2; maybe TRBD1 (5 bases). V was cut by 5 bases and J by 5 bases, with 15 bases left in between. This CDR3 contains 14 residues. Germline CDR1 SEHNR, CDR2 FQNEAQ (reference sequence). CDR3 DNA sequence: TGTGCCAGCAGCGGGAGGGGCAGTGATTATGGCTACACCTTC. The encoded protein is CASSGRGSDYGYTF.

CDR3 sequence: CASSPQQGTGELFF. CDR3 nucleotides: TGTGCCAGCTCACCGCAACAGGGAACCGGGGAGCTGTTTTTT. The V gene is TRBV18, the J gene TRBJ2-2; D is perhaps TRBD1 (6 bases). The CDR3 length is 14 residues. Germline loops: CDR1 KGHSH, CDR2 LQKENI. V lost 3 bases and J 5 bases, leaving 10 bases between the germline ends.

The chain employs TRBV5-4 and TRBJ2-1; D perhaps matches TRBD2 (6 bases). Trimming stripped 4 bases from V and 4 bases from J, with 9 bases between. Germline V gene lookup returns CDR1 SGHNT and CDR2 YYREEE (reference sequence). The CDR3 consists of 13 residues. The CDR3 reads CASSGDLYNEQFF. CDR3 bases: TGTGCCAGCAGCGGGGACTTATACAATGAGCAGTTCTTC. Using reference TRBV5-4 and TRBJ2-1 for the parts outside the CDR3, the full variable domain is ETGVTQSPTHLIKTRGQQVTLRCSSQSGHNTVSWYQQALGQGPQFIFQYYREEENGRGNFPPRFSGLQFPNYSSELNVNALELDDSALYLCASSGDLYNEQFFGPGTRLTVL.

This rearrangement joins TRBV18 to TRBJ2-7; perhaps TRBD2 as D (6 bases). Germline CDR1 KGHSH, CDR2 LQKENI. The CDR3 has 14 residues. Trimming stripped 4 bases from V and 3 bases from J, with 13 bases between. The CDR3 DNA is TGTGCCAGCTCACGGGCTGGAGGGCTCTACGAGCAGTACGTC. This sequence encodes CASSRAGGLYEQYV.